This T cell receptor beta chain is from a study of T-cell reconstitution after alpha-beta-depleted transplantation in children (dated by TCRdb to 2016 to 2018). At the level of the whole study: The study quantitatively tracked T-cell immune reconstitution after TCRalphabeta/CD19-depleted allogeneic hematopoietic cell transplantation in children using TCR repertoire profiling.

V is pared back by 8 bases and J by 8 bases, with 14 bases lying between the germline termini. Spanning cysteine to phenylalanine, the CDR3 consists of 12 amino acids. Of the read, only the CDR3 DNA is kept; its 36 bases are in frame from base 1. Comment on this clonotype: The specificity of this receptor is unknown. A much larger clone is a single base away; this may be a read error.

Library generation was performed with PCR. TCRdb names Illumina HiSeq 2500 as the instrument used. Molecular barcoding was employed in the preparation of TCR libraries, with unique molecular identifiers being used to normalize TCRbeta repertoire quantification. TCRdb trimmed the raw reads at Q25, called clones with MiXCR and kept productive beta chains. CDR3 protein sequences are deduplicated, and each keeps its most common genes and DNA. The sample profile shows some 200,000 distinct CDR3 sequences; less than 15% of them were found once. Over 10% of the sample comes from the top ten. The chain couples TRBV12-3 or TRBV12-4 to TRBJ2-3; a tentative D match to TRBD2 spans 7 bases. This TCR was sampled from a human donor who donated a stem cell graft to a child with acute lymphoblastic leukemia. Specimen: PBMCs from the stem cell graft donor, collected from the stem cell graft. The CDR3 corresponds to CASRVGGGTQYF. In nucleotide form, the sequence is TGTGCCAGCCGTGTGGGAGGGGGTACGCAGTATTTT.